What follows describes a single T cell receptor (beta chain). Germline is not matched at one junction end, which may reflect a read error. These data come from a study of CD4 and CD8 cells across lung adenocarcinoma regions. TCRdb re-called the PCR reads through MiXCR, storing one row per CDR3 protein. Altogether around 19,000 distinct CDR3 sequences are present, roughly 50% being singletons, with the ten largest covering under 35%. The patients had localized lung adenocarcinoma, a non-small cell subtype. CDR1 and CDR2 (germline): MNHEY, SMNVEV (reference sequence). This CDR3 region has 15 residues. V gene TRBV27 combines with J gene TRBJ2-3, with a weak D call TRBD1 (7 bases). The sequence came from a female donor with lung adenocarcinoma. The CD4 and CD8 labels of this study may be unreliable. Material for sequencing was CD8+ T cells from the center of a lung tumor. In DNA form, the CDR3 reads TGTGCCAGCGGGCAGGGGGGCCGAGTCCCAGATACGCAGTACTTT. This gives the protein CASGQGGRVPDTQYF.